The T cell receptor beta chain described here comes from a study of early T cells in non-severe SARS-CoV-2 infection. About the research overall: Sequenced bulk RNA came from whole blood that was unsorted, and chains were unpaired.

There are 12 residues in the CDR3. Germline V gives CDR1 KGHDR, CDR2 SFDVKD. Trimming pared 6 bases from V and 7 bases from J, leaving 9 bases between. Study findings and constraints: Matching against VDJdb likely underestimated virus-specific expansions, favoring anti-spike CD8.

This clonotype was seen repeatedly, ten times or more. Its matching antigen is unknown. Separate cDNA molecules each had unique molecular identifiers attached to them. TCRdb independently ran MiXCR on the 5' RACE reads; one entry per CDR3 protein. The sample lists some 23,000 distinct CDR3 sequences; about 5.2% were seen once. The receptor's source is an adult who was a healthcare worker with PCR-confirmed SARS-CoV-2 infection or an uninfected control (not recorded which). V usage is TRBV24-1 and J usage is TRBJ2-1, with D perhaps TRBD2 (6 bases). Sequenced sample: whole blood. The CDR3 coding sequence is TGTGCCACCAGTACACTAGCAAATGAGCAGTTCTTC. Translated, it gives CATSTLANEQFF.